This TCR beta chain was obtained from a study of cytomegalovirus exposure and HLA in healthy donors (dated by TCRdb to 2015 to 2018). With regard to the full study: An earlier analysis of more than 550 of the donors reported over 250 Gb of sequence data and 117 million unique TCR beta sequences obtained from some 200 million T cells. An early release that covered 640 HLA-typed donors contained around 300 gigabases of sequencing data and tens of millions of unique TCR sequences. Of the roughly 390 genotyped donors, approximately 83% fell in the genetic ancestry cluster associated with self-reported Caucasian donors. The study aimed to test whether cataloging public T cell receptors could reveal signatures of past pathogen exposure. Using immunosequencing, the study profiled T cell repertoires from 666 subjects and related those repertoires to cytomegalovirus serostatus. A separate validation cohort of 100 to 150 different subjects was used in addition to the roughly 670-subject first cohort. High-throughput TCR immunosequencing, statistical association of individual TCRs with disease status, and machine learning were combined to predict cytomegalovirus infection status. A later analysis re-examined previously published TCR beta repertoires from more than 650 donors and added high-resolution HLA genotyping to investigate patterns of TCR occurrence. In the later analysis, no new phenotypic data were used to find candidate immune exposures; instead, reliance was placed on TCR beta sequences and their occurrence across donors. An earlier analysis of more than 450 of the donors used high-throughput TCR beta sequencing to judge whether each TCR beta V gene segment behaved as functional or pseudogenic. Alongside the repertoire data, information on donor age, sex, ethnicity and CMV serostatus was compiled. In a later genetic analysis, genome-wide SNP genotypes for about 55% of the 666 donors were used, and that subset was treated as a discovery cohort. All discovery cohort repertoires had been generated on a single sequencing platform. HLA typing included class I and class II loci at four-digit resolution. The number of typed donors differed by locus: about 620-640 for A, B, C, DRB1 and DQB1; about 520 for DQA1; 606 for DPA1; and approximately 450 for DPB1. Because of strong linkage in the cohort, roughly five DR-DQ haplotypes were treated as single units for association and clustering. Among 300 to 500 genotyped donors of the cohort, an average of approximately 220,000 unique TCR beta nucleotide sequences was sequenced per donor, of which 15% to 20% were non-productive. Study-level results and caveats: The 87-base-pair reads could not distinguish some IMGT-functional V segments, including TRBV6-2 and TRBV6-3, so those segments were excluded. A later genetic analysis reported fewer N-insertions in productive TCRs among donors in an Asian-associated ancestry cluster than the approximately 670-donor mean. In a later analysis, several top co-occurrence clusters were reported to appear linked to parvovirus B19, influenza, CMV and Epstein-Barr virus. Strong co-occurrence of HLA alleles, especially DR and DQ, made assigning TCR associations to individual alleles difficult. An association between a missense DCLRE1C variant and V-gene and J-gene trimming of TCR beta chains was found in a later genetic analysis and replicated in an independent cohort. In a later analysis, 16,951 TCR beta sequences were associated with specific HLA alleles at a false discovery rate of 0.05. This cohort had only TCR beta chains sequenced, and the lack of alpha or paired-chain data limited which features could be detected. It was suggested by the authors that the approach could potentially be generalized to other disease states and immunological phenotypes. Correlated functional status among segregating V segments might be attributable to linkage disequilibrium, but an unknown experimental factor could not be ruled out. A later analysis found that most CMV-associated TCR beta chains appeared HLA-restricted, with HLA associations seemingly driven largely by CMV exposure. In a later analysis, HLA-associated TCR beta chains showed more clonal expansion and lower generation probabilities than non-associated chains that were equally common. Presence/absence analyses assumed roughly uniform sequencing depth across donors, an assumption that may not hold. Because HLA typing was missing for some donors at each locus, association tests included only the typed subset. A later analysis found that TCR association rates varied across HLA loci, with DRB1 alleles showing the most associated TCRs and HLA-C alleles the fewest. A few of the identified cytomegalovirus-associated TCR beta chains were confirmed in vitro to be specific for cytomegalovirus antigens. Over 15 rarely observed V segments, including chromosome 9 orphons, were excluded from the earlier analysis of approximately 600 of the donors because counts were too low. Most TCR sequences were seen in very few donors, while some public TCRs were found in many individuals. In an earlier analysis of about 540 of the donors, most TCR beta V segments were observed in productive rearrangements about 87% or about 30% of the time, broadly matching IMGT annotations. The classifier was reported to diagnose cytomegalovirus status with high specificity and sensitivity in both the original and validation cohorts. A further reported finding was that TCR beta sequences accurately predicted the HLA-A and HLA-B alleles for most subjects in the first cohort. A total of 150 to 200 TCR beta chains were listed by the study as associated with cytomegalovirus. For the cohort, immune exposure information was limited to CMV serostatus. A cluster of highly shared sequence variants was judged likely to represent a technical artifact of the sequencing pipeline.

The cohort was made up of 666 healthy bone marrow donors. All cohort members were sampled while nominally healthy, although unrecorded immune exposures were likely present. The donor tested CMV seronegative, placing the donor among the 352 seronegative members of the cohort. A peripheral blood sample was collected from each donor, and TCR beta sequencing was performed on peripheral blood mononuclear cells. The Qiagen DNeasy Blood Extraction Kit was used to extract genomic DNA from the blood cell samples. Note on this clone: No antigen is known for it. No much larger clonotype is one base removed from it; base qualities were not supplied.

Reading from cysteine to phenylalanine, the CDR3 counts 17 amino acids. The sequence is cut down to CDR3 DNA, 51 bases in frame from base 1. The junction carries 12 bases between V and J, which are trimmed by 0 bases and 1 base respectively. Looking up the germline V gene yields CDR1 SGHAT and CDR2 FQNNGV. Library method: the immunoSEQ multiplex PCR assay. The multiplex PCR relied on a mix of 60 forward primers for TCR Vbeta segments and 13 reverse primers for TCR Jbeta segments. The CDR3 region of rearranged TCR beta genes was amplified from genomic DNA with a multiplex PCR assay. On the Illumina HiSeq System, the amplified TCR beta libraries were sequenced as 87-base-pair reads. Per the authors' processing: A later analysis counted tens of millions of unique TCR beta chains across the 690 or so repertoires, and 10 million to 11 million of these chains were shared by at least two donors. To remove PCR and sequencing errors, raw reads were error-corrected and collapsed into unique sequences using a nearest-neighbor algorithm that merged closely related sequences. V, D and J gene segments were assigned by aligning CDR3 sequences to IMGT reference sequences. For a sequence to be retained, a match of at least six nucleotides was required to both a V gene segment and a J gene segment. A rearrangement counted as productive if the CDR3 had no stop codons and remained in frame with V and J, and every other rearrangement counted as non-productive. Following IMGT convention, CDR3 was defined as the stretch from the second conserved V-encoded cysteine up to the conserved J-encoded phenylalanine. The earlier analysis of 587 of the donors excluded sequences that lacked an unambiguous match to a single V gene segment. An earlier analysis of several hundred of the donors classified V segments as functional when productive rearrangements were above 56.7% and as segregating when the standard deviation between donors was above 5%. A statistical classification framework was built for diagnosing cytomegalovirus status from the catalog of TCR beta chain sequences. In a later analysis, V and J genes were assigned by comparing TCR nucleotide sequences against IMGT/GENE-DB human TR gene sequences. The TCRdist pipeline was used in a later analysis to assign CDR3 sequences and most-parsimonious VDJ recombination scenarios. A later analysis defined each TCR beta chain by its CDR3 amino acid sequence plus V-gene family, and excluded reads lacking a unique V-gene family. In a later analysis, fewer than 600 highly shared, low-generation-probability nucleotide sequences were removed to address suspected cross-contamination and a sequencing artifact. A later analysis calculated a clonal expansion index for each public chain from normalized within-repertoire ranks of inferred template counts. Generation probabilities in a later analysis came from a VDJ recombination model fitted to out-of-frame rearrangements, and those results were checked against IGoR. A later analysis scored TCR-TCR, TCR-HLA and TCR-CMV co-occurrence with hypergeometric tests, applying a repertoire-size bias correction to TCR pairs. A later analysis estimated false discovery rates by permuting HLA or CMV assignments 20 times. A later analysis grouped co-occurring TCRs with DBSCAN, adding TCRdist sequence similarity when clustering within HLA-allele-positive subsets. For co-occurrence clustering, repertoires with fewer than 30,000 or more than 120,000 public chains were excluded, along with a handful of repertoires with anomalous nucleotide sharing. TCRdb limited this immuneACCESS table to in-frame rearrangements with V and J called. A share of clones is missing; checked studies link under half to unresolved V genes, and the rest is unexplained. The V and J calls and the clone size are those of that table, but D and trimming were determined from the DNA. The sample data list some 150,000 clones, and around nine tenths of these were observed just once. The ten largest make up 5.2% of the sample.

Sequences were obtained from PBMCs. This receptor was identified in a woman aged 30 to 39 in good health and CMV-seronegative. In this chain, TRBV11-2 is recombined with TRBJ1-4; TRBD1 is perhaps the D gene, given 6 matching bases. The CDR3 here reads CASSLDAYRETNEKLFF. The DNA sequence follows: TGTGCCAGCAGCTTAGATGCCTACAGGGAAACTAATGAAAAACTGTTTTTT.